The present T cell receptor (beta chain) was sequenced within a study of PD-L1 blockade in urothelial cancer. Study summary: Every 3 weeks, patients received intravenous atezolizumab 1,200 mg, beginning 2014. Specimens of blood held a median count of approximately 150,000 T cells. It was at 3 weeks (second dose) and 6 weeks after treatment start that blood was analyzed.

This clone was recorded only once. Antigen: not known. V lost 2 bases and J 10 bases, leaving 15 bases between the germline ends. The CDR3 spans 13 residues. Germline lookup yields CDR1 MNHNY and CDR2 SVGAGI (reference sequence). Time point noted: peripheral blood 6 weeks after treatment start. Study-wide points: At the 3-week point, tumor-associated blood clones expanded more in durable-benefit patients.

The protocol was immunoSEQ multiplex PCR, while the TCRdb copy is restricted to in-frame clones and leaves out a portion. The data hold over 100,000 clones, with less than 95% observed a single time. The TCR was taken from a man aged 55 to 70 with urothelial cancer. Sequences were derived from PBMCs, sampled around atezolizumab (anti-PD-L1) treatment. The J gene is TRBJ2-7, the V gene TRBV6-6; TRBD2 might be the D (6 bases). The CDR3 sequence is CASSYGGAPPQYF. CDR3 bases: TGTGCCAGCAGTTACGGCGGGGCGCCCCCTCAGTACTTC.